This TCR beta chain was recovered during a study of CD8+ T cells in alopecia areata. Study-wide points: Patients displayed less clarity in TCR sharing than mice, a finding possibly related to HLA. Sequences from scalp samples also cover resident alphabeta T cells of normal skin. Lesional scalp, notably in alopecia totalis/universalis, had clonality above that of normal scalp.

Sorting from PBMCs produced CD4+ and CD8+ T cells. RNA extraction and reverse transcription yielded cDNA as sequencing template. This table comes from immunoSEQ multiplex PCR, and its TCRdb copy is limited to in-frame clones, with some not included. The sample yields about 150,000 clones, 62% seen once. CDR1 and CDR2 from the germline V gene are MNHEY and SVGAGI. The CDR3 has 12 residues. This clone was counted a few times. Antigen specificity is unknown. This receptor was obtained from a human donor in good health. Input material: CD8+ T cells sorted from blood. J is TRBJ2-5 and V is TRBV6-5; 7 bases are shared with TRBD2. CDR3 amino acids: CGAGNTQETQYF. The CDR3 DNA is TGTGGAGCGGGGAATACCCAAGAGACCCAGTACTTC.